This T cell receptor (beta chain) was observed in a study of blood T cell repertoires in COVID-19. Study-level background: Both acute and convalescent COVID-19 samples were obtained from the United States, Italy and Spain. T cells, B-cell-depleted T cells, or PBMCs supplied cDNA or gDNA.

This CDR3 is built from 16 residues. Trimming removed 4 bases from V and 0 bases from J, with 12 bases in between. In germline, CDR1 is SNHLY, CDR2 FYNNEI. Per the study methods: Reference gene primer amplification in the assay estimated nucleated cell counts. The table came from immunoSEQ multiplex PCR; TCRdb's copy has only in-frame clones and leaves some out. The DNA was the basis for D and trimming; V, J and clone size are from that table. The sample lists about 130,000 clones, 84% seen once, with around 13% in the top ten. The chain joins TRBV2 to TRBJ1-4; D is perhaps TRBD1 (6 bases). Sequencing was done on a sample of peripheral blood. This clonotype was obtained from a human donor in a cohort sampled during active COVID-19. The CDR3 DNA is TGTGCCAGCAGTGTTGGGGACACTACAACTAATGAAAAACTGTTTTTT. This sequence encodes CASSVGDTTTNEKLFF.